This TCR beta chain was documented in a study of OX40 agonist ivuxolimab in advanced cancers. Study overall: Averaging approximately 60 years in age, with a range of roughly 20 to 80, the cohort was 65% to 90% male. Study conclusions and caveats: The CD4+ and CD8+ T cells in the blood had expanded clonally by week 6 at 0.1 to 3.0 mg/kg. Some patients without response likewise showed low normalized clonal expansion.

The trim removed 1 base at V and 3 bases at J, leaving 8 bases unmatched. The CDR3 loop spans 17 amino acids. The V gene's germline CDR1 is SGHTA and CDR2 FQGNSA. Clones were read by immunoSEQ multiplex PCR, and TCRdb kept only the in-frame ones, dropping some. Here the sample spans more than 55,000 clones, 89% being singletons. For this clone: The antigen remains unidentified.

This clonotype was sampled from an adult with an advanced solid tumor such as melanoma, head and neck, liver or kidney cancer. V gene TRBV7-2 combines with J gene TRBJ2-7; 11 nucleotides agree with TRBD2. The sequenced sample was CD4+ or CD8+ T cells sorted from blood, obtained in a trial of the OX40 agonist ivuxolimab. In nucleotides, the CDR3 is TGTGCCAGCAGCTTAGGTGGGGGGACTAGCGGCAACTACGAGCAGTACTTC. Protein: CASSLGGGTSGNYEQYF.